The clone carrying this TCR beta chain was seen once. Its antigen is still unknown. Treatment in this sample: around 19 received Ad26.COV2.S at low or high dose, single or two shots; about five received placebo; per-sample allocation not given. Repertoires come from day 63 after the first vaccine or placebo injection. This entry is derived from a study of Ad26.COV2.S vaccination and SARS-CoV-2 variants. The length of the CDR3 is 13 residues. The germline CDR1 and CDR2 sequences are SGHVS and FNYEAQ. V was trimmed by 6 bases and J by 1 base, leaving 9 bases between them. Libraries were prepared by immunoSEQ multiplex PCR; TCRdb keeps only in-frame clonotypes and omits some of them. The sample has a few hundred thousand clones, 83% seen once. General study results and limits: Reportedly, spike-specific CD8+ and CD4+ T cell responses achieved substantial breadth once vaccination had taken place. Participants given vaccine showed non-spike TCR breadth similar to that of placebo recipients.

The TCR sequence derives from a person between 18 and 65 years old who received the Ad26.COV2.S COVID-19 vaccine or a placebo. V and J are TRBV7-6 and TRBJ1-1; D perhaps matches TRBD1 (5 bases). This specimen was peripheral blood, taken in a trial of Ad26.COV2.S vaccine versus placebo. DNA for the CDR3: TGTGCCAGCAGGAGACAGTCGAACACTGAAGCTTTCTTT. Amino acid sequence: CASRRQSNTEAFF.